This T cell receptor (beta chain) emerged from a study of blood T cell repertoires in COVID-19. Germline assignment: CDR1 LGHNA and CDR2 YSLEER. There are 16 residues in the CDR3. The ends were cut back, 0 bases at V and 7 bases at J, with 18 bases in the middle. Original handling: How many nucleated cells were present was estimated from reference gene primer amplification. The repertoire was sequenced with immunoSEQ multiplex PCR; TCRdb's copy has only in-frame clones and lacks some. Clone size and the V and J calls come from that table; the DNA yielded D and trimming. The sample contains about 250,000 clones, about nine tenths of which appear only once.

The clonotype was recovered from a woman between 25 and 40 years old with COVID-19, enrolled during active disease. The sequenced sample was peripheral blood. The chain uses TRBV4-3 and TRBJ1-1; maybe TRBD1 (6 bases). DNA for the CDR3: TGCGCCAGCAGCCAAGATAGTGGCGGGGGGCGATTTGAAGCTTTCTTT. It specifies CASSQDSGGGRFEAFF.